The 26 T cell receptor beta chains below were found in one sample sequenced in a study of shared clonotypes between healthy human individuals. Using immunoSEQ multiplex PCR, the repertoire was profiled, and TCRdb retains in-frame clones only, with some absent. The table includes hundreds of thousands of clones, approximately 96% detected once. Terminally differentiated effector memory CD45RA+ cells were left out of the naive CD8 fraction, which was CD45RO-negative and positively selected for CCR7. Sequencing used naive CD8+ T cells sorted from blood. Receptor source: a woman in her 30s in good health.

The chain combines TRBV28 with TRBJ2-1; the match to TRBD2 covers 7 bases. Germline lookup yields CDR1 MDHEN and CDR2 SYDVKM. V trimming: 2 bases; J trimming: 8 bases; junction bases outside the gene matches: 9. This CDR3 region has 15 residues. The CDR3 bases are TGTGCCAGCAGTTTAGTGCGGGAGACCCAGGATGAGCAGTTCTTC. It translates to CASSLVRETQDEQFF.

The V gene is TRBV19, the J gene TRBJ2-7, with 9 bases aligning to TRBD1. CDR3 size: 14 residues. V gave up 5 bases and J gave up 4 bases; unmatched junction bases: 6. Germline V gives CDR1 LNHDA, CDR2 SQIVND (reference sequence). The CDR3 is CASSLGQGSYEQYF. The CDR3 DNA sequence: TGTGCCAGTAGTCTAGGACAGGGGAGTTACGAGCAGTACTTC. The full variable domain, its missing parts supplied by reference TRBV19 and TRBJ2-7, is DGGITQSPKYLFRKEGQNVTLSCEQNLNHDAMYWYRQDPGQGLRLIYYSQIVNDFQKGDIAEGYSVSREKKESFPLTVTSAQKNPTAFYLCASSLGQGSYEQYFGPGTRLTVT.

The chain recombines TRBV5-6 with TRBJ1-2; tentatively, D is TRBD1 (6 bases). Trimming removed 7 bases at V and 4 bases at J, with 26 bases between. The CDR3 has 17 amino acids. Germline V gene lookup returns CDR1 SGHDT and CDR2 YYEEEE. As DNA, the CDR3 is TGTGCCAGCCATACACGCGGCCAGGGGCCCACTCTCTATGGCTACACCTTC. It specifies CASHTRGQGPTLYGYTF.

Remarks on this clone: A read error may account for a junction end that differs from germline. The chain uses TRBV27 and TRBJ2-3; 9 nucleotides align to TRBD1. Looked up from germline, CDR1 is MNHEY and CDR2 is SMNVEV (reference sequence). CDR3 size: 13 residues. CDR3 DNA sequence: TGTGCCAGCAGTCCCCTTGGAGGACAGGGGATACATTTT. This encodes CASSPLGGQGIHF.

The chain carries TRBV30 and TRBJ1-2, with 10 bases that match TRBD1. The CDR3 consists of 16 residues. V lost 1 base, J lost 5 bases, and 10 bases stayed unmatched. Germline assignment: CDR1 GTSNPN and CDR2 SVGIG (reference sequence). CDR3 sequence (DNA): TGTGCCTGGAGTGCGAAAAGGGACAGGGGTATTTATGGCTACACCTTC. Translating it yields CAWSAKRDRGIYGYTF.

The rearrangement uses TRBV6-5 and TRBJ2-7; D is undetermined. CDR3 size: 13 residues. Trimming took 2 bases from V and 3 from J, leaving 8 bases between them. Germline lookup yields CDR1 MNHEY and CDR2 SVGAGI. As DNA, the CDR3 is TGTGCCAGCAGTTACGCCGAGGACTACGAGCAGTACTTC. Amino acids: CASSYAEDYEQYF.

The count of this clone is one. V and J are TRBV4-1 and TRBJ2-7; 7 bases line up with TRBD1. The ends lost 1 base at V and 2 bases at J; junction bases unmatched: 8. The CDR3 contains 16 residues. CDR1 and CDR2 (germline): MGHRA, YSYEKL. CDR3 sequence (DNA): TGCGCCAGCAGCCAAGGCCCGGACAGGAGCCCCTACGAGCAGTACTTC. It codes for CASSQGPDRSPYEQYF.

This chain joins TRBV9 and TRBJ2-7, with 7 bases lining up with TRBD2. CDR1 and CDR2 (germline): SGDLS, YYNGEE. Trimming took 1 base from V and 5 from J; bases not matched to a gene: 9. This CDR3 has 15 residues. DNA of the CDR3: TGTGCCAGCAGCGTAACTCCCGCGGGACTACACGAGCAGTACTTC. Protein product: CASSVTPAGLHEQYF. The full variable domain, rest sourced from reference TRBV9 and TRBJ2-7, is DSGVTQTPKHLITATGQRVTLRCSPRSGDLSVYWYQQSLDQGLQFLIQYYNGEERAKGNILERFSAQQFPDLHSELNLSSLELGDSALYFCASSVTPAGLHEQYFGPGTRLTVT.

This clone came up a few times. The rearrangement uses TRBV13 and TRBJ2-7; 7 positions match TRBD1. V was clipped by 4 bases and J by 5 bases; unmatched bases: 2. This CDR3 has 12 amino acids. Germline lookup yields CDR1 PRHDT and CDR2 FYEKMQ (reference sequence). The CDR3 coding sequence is TGTGCCAGCAGCTCGACAGGGAACGAGCAGTACTTC. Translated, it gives CASSSTGNEQYF.

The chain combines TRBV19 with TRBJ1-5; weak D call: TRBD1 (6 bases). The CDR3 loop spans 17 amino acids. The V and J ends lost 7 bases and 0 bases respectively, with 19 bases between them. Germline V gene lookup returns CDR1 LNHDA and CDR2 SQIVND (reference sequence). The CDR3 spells CASKGVSWLDSNQPQHF. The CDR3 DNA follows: TGTGCCAGTAAGGGGGTGAGTTGGCTCGATAGCAATCAGCCCCAGCATTTT.

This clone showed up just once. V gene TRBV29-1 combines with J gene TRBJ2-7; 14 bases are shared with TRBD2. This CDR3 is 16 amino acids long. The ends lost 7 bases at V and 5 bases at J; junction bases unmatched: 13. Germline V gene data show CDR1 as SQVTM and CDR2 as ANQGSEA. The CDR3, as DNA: TGCAGCGCGGGGACTAGCGGGAGCGGGACGGGGGACGAGCAGTACTTC. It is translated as CSAGTSGSGTGDEQYF.

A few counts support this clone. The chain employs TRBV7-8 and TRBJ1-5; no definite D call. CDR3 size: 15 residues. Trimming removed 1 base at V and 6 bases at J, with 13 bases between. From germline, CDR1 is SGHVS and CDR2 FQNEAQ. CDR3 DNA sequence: TGTGCCAGCAGCTTAGTTGGGTCACAGATTCAGCCCCAGCATTTT. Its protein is CASSLVGSQIQPQHF.

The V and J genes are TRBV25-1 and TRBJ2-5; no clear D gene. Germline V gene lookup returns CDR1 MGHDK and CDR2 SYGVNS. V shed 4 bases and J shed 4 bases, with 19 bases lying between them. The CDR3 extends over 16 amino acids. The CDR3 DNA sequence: TGTGCCAGCAGTGCTGGGGTTAGGGTGGACGGAGAGACCCAGTACTTC. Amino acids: CASSAGVRVDGETQYF. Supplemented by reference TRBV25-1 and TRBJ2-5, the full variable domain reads EADIYQTPRYLVIGTGKKITLECSQTMGHDKMYWYQQDPGMELHLIHYSYGVNSTEKGDLSSESTVSRIRTEHFPLTLESARPSHTSQYLCASSAGVRVDGETQYFGPGTRLLVL.

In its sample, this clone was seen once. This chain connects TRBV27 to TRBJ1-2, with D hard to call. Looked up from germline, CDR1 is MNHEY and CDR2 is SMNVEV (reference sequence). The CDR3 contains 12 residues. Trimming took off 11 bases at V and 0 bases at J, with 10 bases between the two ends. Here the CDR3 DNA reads TGTGCCGCCCGGGAACCTAACTATGGCTACACCTTC. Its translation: CAAREPNYGYTF.

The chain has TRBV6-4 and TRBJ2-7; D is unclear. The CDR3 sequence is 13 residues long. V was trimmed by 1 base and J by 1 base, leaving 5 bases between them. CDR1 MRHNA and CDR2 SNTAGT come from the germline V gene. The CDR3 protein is CASSDYSSYEQYF. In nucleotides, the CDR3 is TGTGCCAGCAGTGACTACAGTTCCTACGAGCAGTACTTC.

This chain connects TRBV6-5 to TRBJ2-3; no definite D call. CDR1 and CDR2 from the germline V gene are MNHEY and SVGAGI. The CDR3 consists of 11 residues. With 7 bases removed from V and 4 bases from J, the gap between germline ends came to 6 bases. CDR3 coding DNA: TGTGCCAGCATTTGGGCAGATACGCAGTATTTT. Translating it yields CASIWADTQYF.

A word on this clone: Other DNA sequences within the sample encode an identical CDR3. The CDR3 sequence is CASSLLAASSYNEQFF. The CDR3 DNA is TGCGCCAGCAGCTTACTAGCGGCGAGCTCCTACAATGAGCAGTTCTTC. V gene TRBV5-1 combines with J gene TRBJ2-1, with 8 bases identical to TRBD2. Trimming cost V 2 bases and J 0 bases; bases outside gene matches: 4. Germline CDR1 SGHRS, CDR2 YFSETQ. The CDR3 is made up of 16 amino acids.

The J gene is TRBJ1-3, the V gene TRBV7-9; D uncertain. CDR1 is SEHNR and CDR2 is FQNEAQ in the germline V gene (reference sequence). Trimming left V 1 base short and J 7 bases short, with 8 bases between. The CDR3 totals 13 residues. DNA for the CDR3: TGTGCCAGCAGCTTAGTCGGAGGTAACACCATATATTTT. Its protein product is CASSLVGGNTIYF.

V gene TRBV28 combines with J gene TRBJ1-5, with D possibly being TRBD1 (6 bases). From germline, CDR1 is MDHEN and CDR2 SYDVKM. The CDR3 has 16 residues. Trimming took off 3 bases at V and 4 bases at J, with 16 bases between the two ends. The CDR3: CASSLGRGRGNQPQHF. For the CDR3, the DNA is TGTGCCAGCAGTTTGGGCAGGGGCCGCGGAAATCAGCCCCAGCATTTT.

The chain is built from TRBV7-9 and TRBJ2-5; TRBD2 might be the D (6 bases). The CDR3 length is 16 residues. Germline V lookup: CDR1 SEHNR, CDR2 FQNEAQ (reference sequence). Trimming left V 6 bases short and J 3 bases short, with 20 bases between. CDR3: CASSNTGVGRKETQYF. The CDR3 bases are TGTGCCAGCAGTAACACGGGGGTGGGGAGAAAAGAGACCCAGTACTTC.

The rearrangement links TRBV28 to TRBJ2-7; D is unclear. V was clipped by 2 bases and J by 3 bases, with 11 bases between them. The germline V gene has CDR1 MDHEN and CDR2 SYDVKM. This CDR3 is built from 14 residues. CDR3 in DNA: TGTGCCAGCAGTTTAACGGAGACCATCTACGAGCAGTACTTC. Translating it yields CASSLTETIYEQYF.

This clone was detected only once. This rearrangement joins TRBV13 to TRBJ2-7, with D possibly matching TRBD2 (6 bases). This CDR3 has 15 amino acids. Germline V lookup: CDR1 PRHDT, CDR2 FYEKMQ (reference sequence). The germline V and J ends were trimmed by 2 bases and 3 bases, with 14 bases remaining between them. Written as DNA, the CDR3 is TGTGCCAGCAGCTTAAGCGGGTTGGGAAACTACGAGCAGTACTTC. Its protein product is CASSLSGLGNYEQYF.

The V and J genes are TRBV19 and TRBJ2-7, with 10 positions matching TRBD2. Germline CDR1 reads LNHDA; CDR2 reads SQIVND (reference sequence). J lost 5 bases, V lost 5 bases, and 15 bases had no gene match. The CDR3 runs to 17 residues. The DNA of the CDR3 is TGTGCCAGTAGTCTCCCTCCGGGACTAGCGAAAGGAAACGAGCAGTACTTC. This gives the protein CASSLPPGLAKGNEQYF.

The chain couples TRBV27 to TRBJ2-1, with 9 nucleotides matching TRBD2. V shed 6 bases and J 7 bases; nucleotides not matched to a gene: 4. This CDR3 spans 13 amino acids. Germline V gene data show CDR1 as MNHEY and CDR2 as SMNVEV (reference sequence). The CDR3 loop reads CASSGLARNEQFF. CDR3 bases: TGTGCCAGCAGCGGACTAGCGAGGAATGAGCAGTTCTTC.

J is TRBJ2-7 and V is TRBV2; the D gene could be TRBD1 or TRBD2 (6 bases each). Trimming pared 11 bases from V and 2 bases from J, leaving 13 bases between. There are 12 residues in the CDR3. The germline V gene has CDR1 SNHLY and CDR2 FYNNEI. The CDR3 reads CAGRDTPYEQYF. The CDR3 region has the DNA TGTGCCGGGCGGGACACCCCCTACGAGCAGTACTTC.

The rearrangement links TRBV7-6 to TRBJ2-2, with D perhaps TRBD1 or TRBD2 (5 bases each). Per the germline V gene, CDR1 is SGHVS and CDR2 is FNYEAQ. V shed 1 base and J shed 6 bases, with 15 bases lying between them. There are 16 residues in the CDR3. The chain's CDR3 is CASSLEGPSNAGELFF. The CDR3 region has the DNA TGTGCCAGCAGCTTAGAGGGACCGAGTAACGCCGGGGAGCTGTTTTTT.